Below, 4 T cell receptor beta chains from the same sample are listed, as sequenced in a study of neoadjuvant nivolumab and ipilimumab in lung cancer. Repertoires were generated with immunoSEQ multiplex PCR, while TCRdb's copy carries only in-frame clones and drops some. This table has approximately 21,000 clones, 82% appearing once. Sequencing used peripheral blood, obtained before neoadjuvant nivolumab, alone or with ipilimumab. The receptor set was obtained from an adult with non-small cell lung cancer.

This chain joins TRBV7-9 and TRBJ2-7; D is ambiguous. V was pared by 1 base and J by 6 bases, with 10 bases between. The CDR3 consists of 13 residues. CDR1 SEHNR and CDR2 FQNEAQ come from the germline V gene (reference sequence). The CDR3 DNA follows: TGTGCCAGCAGCTTAGACGAGAGGATCGAGCAGTACTTC. It codes for CASSLDERIEQYF.

The rearrangement uses TRBV4-1 and TRBJ2-7; 7 positions match TRBD1. Germline CDR1 and CDR2: MGHRA and YSYEKL. The CDR3 has 16 amino acids. The V segment lost 1 base and the J segment 2 bases; nucleotides outside the gene matches: 8. The CDR3 region has the DNA TGCGCCAGCAGCCAAGGCTCTGACAGGGTTACCTACGAGCAGTACTTC. Translating it yields CASSQGSDRVTYEQYF.

The chain carries TRBV25-1 and TRBJ1-1, with D unresolved. In germline, CDR1 is MGHDK, CDR2 SYGVNS. V gave up 3 bases and J gave up 7 bases, with 9 bases separating them. The CDR3 length is 12 residues. The CDR3 loop is CASSEVGDEAFF. CDR3 sequence (DNA): TGTGCCAGCAGTGAGGTTGGCGATGAAGCTTTCTTT. Combining the CDR3 with reference TRBV25-1 and TRBJ1-1 gives the whole variable domain EADIYQTPRYLVIGTGKKITLECSQTMGHDKMYWYQQDPGMELHLIHYSYGVNSTEKGDLSSESTVSRIRTEHFPLTLESARPSHTSQYLCASSEVGDEAFFGQGTRLTVV.

V gene TRBV19 combines with J gene TRBJ2-7; 8 bases line up with TRBD2. V trimming: 5 bases; J trimming: 0 bases; junction bases outside the gene matches: 6. The CDR3 runs 15 residues. The germline V gene has CDR1 LNHDA and CDR2 SQIVND (reference sequence). The CDR3 protein is CASSYSGESSYEQYF. The CDR3 DNA reads as TGTGCCAGTAGTTATAGCGGGGAGAGCTCCTACGAGCAGTACTTC. Full variable domain (rest looked up from reference TRBV19 and TRBJ2-7): DGGITQSPKYLFRKEGQNVTLSCEQNLNHDAMYWYRQDPGQGLRLIYYSQIVNDFQKGDIAEGYSVSREKKESFPLTVTSAQKNPTAFYLCASSYSGESSYEQYFGPGTRLTVT.